This record looks at one T cell receptor beta chain sequence and its context. Its target is unknown. The data are from a study of T cell clones after liver transplantation. Whole-study context: HCV positivity affected three of eight recipients; the rest lacked autoimmune or viral indications. Findings of the study overall: Post-transplant, graft-donor-reactive CD4 TCRbeta sequences in blood dropped significantly in most of the 8 subjects.

V shed 4 bases, J shed 10 bases, and the junction held 7 bases outside the gene matches. The CDR3 is 13 residues long. Germline CDR1 MNHNS, CDR2 SASEGT. Profiled with immunoSEQ multiplex PCR; TCRdb holds only in-frame clones, not every one. The sample yields approximately 100,000 clones, around 84% seen once. V usage is TRBV6-1 and J usage is TRBJ1-1, with TRBD1 matching 9 bases. The sequence was collected from a human patient who received a liver transplant. Among the T cells, some may be from the graft donor. The sample in question was CD4+ T cells from blood, obtained approximately 50 months after liver transplant. CDR3 in amino acids: CASSGDLTGGAFF. The CDR3, as DNA: TGTGCCAGCAGTGGCGACTTGACAGGGGGAGCTTTCTTT.